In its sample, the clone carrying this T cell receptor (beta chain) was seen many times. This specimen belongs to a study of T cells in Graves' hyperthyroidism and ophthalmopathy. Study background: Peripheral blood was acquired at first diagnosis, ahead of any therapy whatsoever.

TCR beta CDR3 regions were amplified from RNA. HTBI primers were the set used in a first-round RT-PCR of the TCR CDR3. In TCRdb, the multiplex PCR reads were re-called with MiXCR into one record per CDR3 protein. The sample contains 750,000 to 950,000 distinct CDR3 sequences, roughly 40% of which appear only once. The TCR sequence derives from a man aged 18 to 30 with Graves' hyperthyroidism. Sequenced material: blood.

The CDR3 coding sequence is TGTGCCAGCAGCGTAGAGCCAGGGGATACACCCCTCCACTTT. This translates into CASSVEPGDTPLHF. The chain links TRBV9 to TRBJ1-6, with a tentative D call TRBD1 (6 bases). Germline loops: CDR1 SGDLS, CDR2 YYNGEE. The germline V and J ends were trimmed by 0 bases and 11 bases, with 12 bases remaining between them. The CDR3 covers 14 residues.